The source of this T cell receptor (beta chain) is a study of post-analysis software for immune sequencing data. As for the study in general: Some patients lacked subtype; others had relapsing-remitting, secondary progressive or progressive-relapsing disease.

Concerning this clonotype itself: Its antigen is currently unknown.

This CDR3 spans 18 amino acids. Germline V gives CDR1 MNHEY, CDR2 SVGAGI. The V and J ends lost 4 bases and 6 bases respectively, with 27 bases between them. Findings of the study overall: Patients had higher frequencies than controls of about 5 TRBV segments, including TRBV5-6, TRBV5-1 and TRBV20-1. Strong same-batch co-clustering of samples appeared with F measure clustering. Among multiple sclerosis patients, normalized Chao1 diversity was significantly below that of controls.

The TCR beta cDNA libraries contained unique molecular identifiers. Each sample of about 0.95 to 11 million input T cells yielded about 500,000 cDNA molecules, so each molecule approximated one T cell. MiXCR was run by TCRdb on the PCR reads, yielding one entry per CDR3 protein. The sample lists almost 700,000 distinct CDR3 sequences; 55% to 70% were seen once. Input material: blood. This sequence joins TRBV6-5 and TRBJ1-2; D possibly corresponds to TRBD1 (6 bases). The TCR originated in a girl aged 2-10 years with multiple sclerosis. DNA of the CDR3: TGTGCCAGCAGTTCCTTCCTACTACAGGGAATCTGGGATCATGGCTACACCTTC. Translating gives CASSSFLLQGIWDHGYTF.